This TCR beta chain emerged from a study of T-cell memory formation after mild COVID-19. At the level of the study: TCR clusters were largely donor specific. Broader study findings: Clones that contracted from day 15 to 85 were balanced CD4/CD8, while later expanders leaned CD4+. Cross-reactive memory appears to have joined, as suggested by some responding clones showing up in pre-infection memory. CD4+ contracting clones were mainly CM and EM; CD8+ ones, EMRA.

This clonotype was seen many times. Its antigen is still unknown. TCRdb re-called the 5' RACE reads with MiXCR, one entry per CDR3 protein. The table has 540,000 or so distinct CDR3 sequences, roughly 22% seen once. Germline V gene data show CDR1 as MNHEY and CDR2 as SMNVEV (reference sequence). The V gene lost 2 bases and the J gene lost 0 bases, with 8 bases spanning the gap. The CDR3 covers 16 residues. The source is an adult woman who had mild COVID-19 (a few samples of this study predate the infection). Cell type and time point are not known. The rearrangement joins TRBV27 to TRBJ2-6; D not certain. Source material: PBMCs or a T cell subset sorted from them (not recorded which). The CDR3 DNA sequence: TGTGCCAGCAGTTTAAGGGCAACCTCTGGGGCCAACGTCCTGACTTTC. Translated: CASSLRATSGANVLTF.